The 24 T cell receptor beta chains in this list originate from one sample, sequenced in a study of cytomegalovirus exposure and HLA in healthy donors. Researchers ran the PCR with 60 Vbeta and 13 Jbeta primers. The table came from immunoSEQ multiplex PCR; TCRdb's copy has only in-frame clones and leaves some out. The repertoire holds approximately 150,000 clones, with roughly 80% as singletons. Material: PBMCs. The receptors stem from a middle-aged man in good health and CMV-seronegative.

The J gene is TRBJ1-3, the V gene TRBV7-2, with 7 bases matching TRBD1. Germline lookup yields CDR1 SGHTA and CDR2 FQGNSA. The CDR3 runs 15 residues. Losses at the gene ends were 5 bases for V and 0 bases for J; bases not matched to a gene: 4. CDR3 bases: TGTGCCAGCAGCAAGGACAGGAACTCTGGAAACACCATATATTTT. Its protein product is CASSKDRNSGNTIYF.

CDR3: CASSRGFDGYTF. Written as DNA, the CDR3 is TGTGCCAGCAGCCGGGGGTTTGATGGCTACACCTTC. The chain recombines TRBV5-4 with TRBJ1-2; a weak D match, TRBD1 (5 bases). The ends were cut back, 4 bases at V and 6 bases at J, with 10 bases in the middle. Per the germline V gene, CDR1 is SGHNT and CDR2 is YYREEE (reference sequence). This CDR3 contains 12 residues. Complete variable domain (other parts from reference TRBV5-4 and TRBJ1-2): ETGVTQSPTHLIKTRGQQVTLRCSSQSGHNTVSWYQQALGQGPQFIFQYYREEENGRGNFPPRFSGLQFPNYSSELNVNALELDDSALYLCASSRGFDGYTFGSGTRLTVV.

The chain recombines TRBV7-2 with TRBJ1-2, with D perhaps matching TRBD1 (6 bases). Trimming removed 6 bases from V and 4 bases from J, with 21 bases in between. Germline V gene data show CDR1 as SGHTA and CDR2 as FQGNSA. CDR3 length equals 16 residues. CDR3 nucleotide sequence: TGTGCCAGCAGTTCGCAACCTGGACAGCTCCGCTATGGCTACACCTTC. As protein: CASSSQPGQLRYGYTF.

The count of this clone is one. The gene calls are TRBV10-2 and TRBJ2-2; 11 nucleotides match TRBD2. V trimming: 6 bases; J trimming: 6 bases; junction bases outside the gene matches: 6. Germline-derived CDR1 and CDR2 are WSHSY and SAAADI. The CDR3 length is 15 residues. Written as DNA, the CDR3 is TGCGCCAGCAGAATAGCGGGGGGGCAGGCCGGGGAGCTGTTTTTT. Translation gives CASRIAGGQAGELFF.

The rearrangement uses TRBV4-3 and TRBJ2-3; a possible D gene is TRBD2 (6 bases). Germline V gives CDR1 LGHNA, CDR2 YSLEER. Trimming cost V 2 bases and J 8 bases, with 11 bases left between them. This CDR3 is 13 amino acids long. The CDR3 nucleotides are TGCGCCAGCAGCCAAAACGGGGGAAGTACGCAGTATTTT. It encodes CASSQNGGSTQYF.

This sequence joins TRBV30 and TRBJ1-1; the D is unclear. V dropped 5 bases and J dropped 5 bases, with 12 bases sitting between them. Per germline, CDR1 GTSNPN and CDR2 SVGIG (reference sequence). The CDR3 has 12 amino acids. Written as DNA, the CDR3 is TGTGCCTGGTTTCCTTGGGCGACTGAAGCTTTCTTT. Its translation is CAWFPWATEAFF.

This clone occurred once. This chain links TRBV2 with TRBJ2-5, with no clear D. Germline V CDR1 and CDR2: SNHLY, FYNNEI. This CDR3 comprises 13 residues. Trimming stripped 3 bases from V and 7 bases from J, with 12 bases between. DNA of the CDR3: TGTGCCAGCAGTGAGTTTGGCTTTGGGACCCAGTACTTC. It encodes CASSEFGFGTQYF.

This chain links TRBV14 with TRBJ1-6; no definite D call. In germline, CDR1 is SGHDN, CDR2 FVKESK. This CDR3 has 12 amino acids. Trimming stripped 7 bases from V and 9 bases from J, with 10 bases between. CDR3 sequence: CASTPYGSPLHF. The CDR3 DNA is TGTGCCAGCACTCCCTACGGTTCACCCCTCCACTTT.

The chain links TRBV27 to TRBJ1-6; no clear D. The length of the CDR3 is 14 residues. Germline V gene data show CDR1 as MNHEY and CDR2 as SMNVEV (reference sequence). Trimming took 3 bases from V and 5 from J, leaving 8 bases between them. The CDR3 region has the DNA TGTGCCAGCAGTTTCCCCGCGGATAATTCACCCCTCCACTTT. Translating it yields CASSFPADNSPLHF.

The V gene is TRBV10-1, the J gene TRBJ1-1; unclear D gene. V was pared by 5 bases and J by 2 bases, with 15 bases between. The CDR3 is 15 residues long. Germline V lookup: CDR1 WNHNN, CDR2 SYGVQD (reference sequence). In DNA form, the CDR3 reads TGCGCCAGCAGTAACGGTCTAACGAGCAACACTGAAGCTTTCTTT. Translating gives CASSNGLTSNTEAFF.

The rearrangement links TRBV5-6 to TRBJ2-2, with a weak D call TRBD2 (7 bases). The CDR3 totals 17 residues. Looked up from germline, CDR1 is SGHDT and CDR2 is YYEEEE. V was shortened by 5 bases and J by 4 bases, with 21 bases between the two germline ends. CDR3 region: CASSYPGVGGATGELFF. The CDR3 DNA follows: TGTGCCAGCAGTTACCCCGGGGTAGGGGGGGCCACCGGGGAGCTGTTTTTT.

The CDR3 coding sequence is TGTGCCAGCAGGACGGACAGGGCTAGTCAGCCCCAGCATTTT. This sequence encodes CASRTDRASQPQHF. The V and J genes are TRBV27 and TRBJ1-5; TRBD1 matches at 8 bases. Germline V gene sequence: CDR1 MNHEY, CDR2 SMNVEV (reference sequence). This CDR3 spans 14 amino acids. J was trimmed by 6 bases and V by 6 bases; bases with no gene match: 7.

This clone was detected a few times. J is TRBJ1-5 and V is TRBV2; D is uncertain. The CDR3 has 13 residues. Trimming took 3 bases from V and 3 from J, leaving 6 bases between them. Germline CDR1 and CDR2: SNHLY and FYNNEI. The CDR3 nucleotides read TGTGCCAGCAGTGACAGTTTCAATCAGCCCCAGCATTTT. This translates into CASSDSFNQPQHF.

The chain combines TRBV9 with TRBJ1-4; 8 nucleotides line up with TRBD1. Germline trimming cut 4 bases from V and 3 bases from J; bases unmatched to any gene: 20. Germline V gives CDR1 SGDLS, CDR2 YYNGEE. The CDR3 spans 20 residues. The CDR3 DNA reads as TGTGCCAGCAGCTCGGGCTCCGCAGGGGGCGCGATGATCCCTAATGAAAAACTGTTTTTT. Its protein product is CASSSGSAGGAMIPNEKLFF. The complete variable domain, with remaining parts taken from reference TRBV9 and TRBJ1-4, reads DSGVTQTPKHLITATGQRVTLRCSPRSGDLSVYWYQQSLDQGLQFLIQYYNGEERAKGNILERFSAQQFPDLHSELNLSSLELGDSALYFCASSSGSAGGAMIPNEKLFFGSGTQLSVL.

This clone showed up just once. The chain employs TRBV2 and TRBJ1-4; D possibly corresponds to TRBD1 (6 bases). The V end lost 6 bases, the J end lost 4 bases, and 12 bases lay between the germline ends. Germline CDR1 reads SNHLY; CDR2 reads FYNNEI. This CDR3 region has 14 residues. CDR3 in DNA: TGTGCCAGCAGGAAACAGGGCCTTAATGAAAAACTGTTTTTT. Translating it yields CASRKQGLNEKLFF. The full variable domain, with the rest looked up from reference TRBV2 and TRBJ1-4, is EPEVTQTPSHQVTQMGQEVILRCVPISNHLYFYWYRQILGQKVEFLVSFYNNEISEKSEIFDDQFSVERPDGSNFTLKIRSTKLEDSAMYFCASRKQGLNEKLFFGSGTQLSVL.

This chain connects TRBV6-5 to TRBJ1-2, with 8 bases lining up with TRBD1. The CDR3 runs to 15 residues. The germline gives CDR1 MNHEY, CDR2 SVGAGI. The J segment lost 0 bases and the V segment lost 4 bases, leaving 4 bases of the junction unmatched. The CDR3 DNA reads as TGTGCCAGCAGTTGGGGGACAGGAGCTAACTATGGCTACACCTTC. Translated: CASSWGTGANYGYTF.

The V gene is TRBV7-8, the J gene TRBJ2-3; 7 nucleotides agree with TRBD1. Per germline, CDR1 SGHVS and CDR2 FQNEAQ. Trimming removed 2 bases from V and 8 bases from J; junction bases left unmatched: 16. The CDR3 consists of 17 residues. The CDR3 nucleotides are TGTGCCAGCAGCTTATCGGACAGGTCGGCCGCCCGGGGTACGCAGTATTTT. As protein: CASSLSDRSAARGTQYF.

This clone was counted a single time. This chain links TRBV4-1 with TRBJ2-2; 7 bases align to TRBD1. Germline-derived CDR1 and CDR2 are MGHRA and YSYEKL. J lost 4 bases, V lost 1 base, and 3 bases had no gene match. CDR3 length: 15 amino acids. DNA for the CDR3: TGCGCCAGCAGCCAAGTAGACAGGGCCACCGGGGAGCTGTTTTTT. It codes for CASSQVDRATGELFF.

V is TRBV11-2 and J is TRBJ1-2; D is ambiguous. The CDR3 consists of 16 residues. Trimming took 1 base from V and 6 from J, leaving 18 bases between them. Germline CDR1 SGHAT, CDR2 FQNNGV. The CDR3 region is CASSLVRKTAPNGYTF. The CDR3 DNA is TGTGCCAGCAGCTTAGTGAGGAAAACGGCTCCCAATGGCTACACCTTC.

Notes on this clone: The same CDR3 is also encoded by other DNA sequences in this sample. This chain connects TRBV18 to TRBJ1-5; no clear D. The CDR3 covers 14 residues. Trimming took 2 bases from V and 0 from J, leaving 5 bases between them. Germline V CDR1 and CDR2: KGHSH, LQKENI. CDR3 nucleotide sequence: TGTGCCAGCTCACCAGGACTTAGCAATCAGCCCCAGCATTTT. It encodes CASSPGLSNQPQHF.

The CDR3 DNA is TGTGCCAGTAGTAGTCCGGGACAGGGGGCGCGATGGGAGACCCAGTACTTC. This codes for CASSSPGQGARWETQYF. The genes are TRBV19 and TRBJ2-5; TRBD1 agrees at 12 bases. Germline V gene lookup returns CDR1 LNHDA and CDR2 SQIVND (reference sequence). With V trimmed by 4 bases and J by 5 bases, 11 bases remained unmatched. The CDR3 sequence is 17 residues long.

The chain couples TRBV28 to TRBJ2-7, with 9 bases that match TRBD1. This CDR3 has 14 residues. Losses at the gene ends were 3 bases for V and 4 bases for J; bases not matched to a gene: 4. Per the germline V gene, CDR1 is MDHEN and CDR2 is SYDVKM. The CDR3 reads CASSFGTGLYEQYF. CDR3 DNA sequence: TGTGCCAGCAGTTTTGGGACAGGGCTTTACGAGCAGTACTTC.

V gene TRBV7-2 combines with J gene TRBJ1-5; D possibly corresponds to TRBD1 (6 bases). CDR1 SGHTA and CDR2 FQGNSA come from the germline V gene. The CDR3 covers 15 residues. Trimming shortened V by 1 base and J by 6 bases, and 13 bases separated the two germline ends. CDR3 coding DNA: TGTGCCAGCAGCTTAGGAGGGGGTGCGGGTCAGCCCCAGCATTTT. Protein product: CASSLGGGAGQPQHF.

The chain is built from TRBV7-9 and TRBJ2-5; D is possibly TRBD1 (6 bases). The last part of the DNA fits TRBJ2-7 better; the J call may be wrong. Germline V gene lookup returns CDR1 SEHNR and CDR2 FQNEAQ (reference sequence). This CDR3 is built from 13 residues. The CDR3 loop is CASSSTPQGEQYF. CDR3 in DNA: TGTGCCAGCAGCTCAACCCCACAGGGCGAGCAGTACTTC.